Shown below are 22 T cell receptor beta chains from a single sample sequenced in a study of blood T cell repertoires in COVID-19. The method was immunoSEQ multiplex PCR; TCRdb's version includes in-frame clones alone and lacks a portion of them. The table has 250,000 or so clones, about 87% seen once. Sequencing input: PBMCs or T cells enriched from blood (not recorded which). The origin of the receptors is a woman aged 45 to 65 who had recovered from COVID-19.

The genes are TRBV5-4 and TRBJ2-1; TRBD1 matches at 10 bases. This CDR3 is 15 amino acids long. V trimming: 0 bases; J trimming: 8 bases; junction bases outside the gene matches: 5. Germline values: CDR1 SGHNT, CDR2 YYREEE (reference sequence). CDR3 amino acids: CASSLVGGTGDEQFF. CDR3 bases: TGTGCCAGCAGCTTGGTAGGGGGGACAGGGGATGAGCAGTTCTTC.

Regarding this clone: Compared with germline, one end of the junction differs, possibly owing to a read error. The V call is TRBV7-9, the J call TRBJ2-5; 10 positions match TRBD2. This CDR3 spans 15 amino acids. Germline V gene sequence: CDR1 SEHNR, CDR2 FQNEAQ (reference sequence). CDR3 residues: CASSIAGGGWETQYF. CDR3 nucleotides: TGTGCCAGCAGCATAGCGGGAGGAGGATGGGAGACCCAGTACTTC.

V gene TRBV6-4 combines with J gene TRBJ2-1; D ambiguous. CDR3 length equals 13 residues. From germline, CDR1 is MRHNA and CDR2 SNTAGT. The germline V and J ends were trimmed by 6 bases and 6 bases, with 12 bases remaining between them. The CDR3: CASRASLVNEQFF. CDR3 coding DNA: TGTGCCAGCAGAGCCTCTCTCGTCAATGAGCAGTTCTTC.

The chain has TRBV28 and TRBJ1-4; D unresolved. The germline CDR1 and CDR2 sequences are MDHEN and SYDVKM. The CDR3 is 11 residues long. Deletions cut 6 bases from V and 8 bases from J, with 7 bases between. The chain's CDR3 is CASSLQEKLFF. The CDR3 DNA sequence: TGTGCCAGCAGCTTACAGGAAAAACTGTTTTTT.

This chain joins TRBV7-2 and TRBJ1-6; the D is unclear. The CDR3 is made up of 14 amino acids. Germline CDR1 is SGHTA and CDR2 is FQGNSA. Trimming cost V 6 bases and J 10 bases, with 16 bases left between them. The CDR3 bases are TGTGCCAGCAGATTGGGAACCGGGAGGTCACCCCTCCACTTT. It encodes CASRLGTGRSPLHF. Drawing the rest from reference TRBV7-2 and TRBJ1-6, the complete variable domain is GAGVSQSPSNKVTEKGKDVELRCDPISGHTALYWYRQSLGQGLEFLIYFQGNSAPDKSGLPSDRFSAERTGGSVSTLTIQRTQQEDSAVYLCASRLGTGRSPLHFGNGTRLTVT.

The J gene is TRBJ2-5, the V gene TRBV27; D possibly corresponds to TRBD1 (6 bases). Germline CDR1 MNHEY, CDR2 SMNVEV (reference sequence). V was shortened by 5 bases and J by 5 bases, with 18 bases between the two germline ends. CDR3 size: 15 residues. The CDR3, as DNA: TGTGCCAGCAGTCCCGCCAGGGGATTAAGGGAGACCCAGTACTTC. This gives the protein CASSPARGLRETQYF.

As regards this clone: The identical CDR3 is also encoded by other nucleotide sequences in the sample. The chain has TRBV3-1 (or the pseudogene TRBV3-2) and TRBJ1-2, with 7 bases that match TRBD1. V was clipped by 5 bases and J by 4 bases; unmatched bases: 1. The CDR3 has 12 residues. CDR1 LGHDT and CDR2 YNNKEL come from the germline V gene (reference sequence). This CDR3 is CASSDRAYGYTF. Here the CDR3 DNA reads TGTGCCAGCAGCGACAGGGCCTATGGCTACACCTTC.

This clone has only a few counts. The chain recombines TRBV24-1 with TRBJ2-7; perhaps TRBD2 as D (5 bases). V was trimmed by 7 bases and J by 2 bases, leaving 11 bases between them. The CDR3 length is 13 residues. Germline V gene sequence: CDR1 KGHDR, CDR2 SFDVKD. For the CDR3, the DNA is TGTGCCACCAGCAATAGCGCGACCTACGAGCAGTACTTC. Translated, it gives CATSNSATYEQYF.

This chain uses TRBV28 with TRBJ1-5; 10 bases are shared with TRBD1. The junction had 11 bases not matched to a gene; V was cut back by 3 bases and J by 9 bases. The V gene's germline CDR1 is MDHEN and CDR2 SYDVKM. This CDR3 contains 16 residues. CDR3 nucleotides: TGTGCCAGCAGTTTCGATAAGGGACAGGGGTTTGTGCCCCAGCATTTT. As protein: CASSFDKGQGFVPQHF.

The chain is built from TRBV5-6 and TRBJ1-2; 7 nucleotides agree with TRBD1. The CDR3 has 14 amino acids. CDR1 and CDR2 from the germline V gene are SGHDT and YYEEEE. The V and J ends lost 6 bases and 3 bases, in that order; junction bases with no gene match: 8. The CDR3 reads CASIHWTGYYGYTF. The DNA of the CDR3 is TGTGCCAGCATTCATTGGACAGGCTACTATGGCTACACCTTC.

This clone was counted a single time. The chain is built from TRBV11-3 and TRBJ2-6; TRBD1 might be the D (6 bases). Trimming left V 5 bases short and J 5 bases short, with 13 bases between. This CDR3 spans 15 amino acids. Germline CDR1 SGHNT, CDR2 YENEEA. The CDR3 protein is CASSPNRVRANVLTF. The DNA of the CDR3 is TGTGCCAGCAGCCCAAACAGGGTTAGGGCCAACGTCCTGACTTTC.

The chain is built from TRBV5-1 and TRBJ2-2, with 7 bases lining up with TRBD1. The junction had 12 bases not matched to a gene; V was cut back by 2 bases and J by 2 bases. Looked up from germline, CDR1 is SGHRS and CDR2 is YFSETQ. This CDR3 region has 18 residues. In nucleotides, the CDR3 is TGCGCCAGCAGCTTCCAACAGGGGACGCCGCTTAACACCGGGGAGCTGTTTTTT. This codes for CASSFQQGTPLNTGELFF.

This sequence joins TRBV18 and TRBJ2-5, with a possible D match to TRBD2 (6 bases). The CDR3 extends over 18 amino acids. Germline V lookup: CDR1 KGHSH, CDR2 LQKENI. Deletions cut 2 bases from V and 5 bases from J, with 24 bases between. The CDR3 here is CASSPVAAVTSARETQYF. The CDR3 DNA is TGTGCCAGCTCACCAGTTGCCGCGGTGACTAGTGCCCGGGAGACCCAGTACTTC.

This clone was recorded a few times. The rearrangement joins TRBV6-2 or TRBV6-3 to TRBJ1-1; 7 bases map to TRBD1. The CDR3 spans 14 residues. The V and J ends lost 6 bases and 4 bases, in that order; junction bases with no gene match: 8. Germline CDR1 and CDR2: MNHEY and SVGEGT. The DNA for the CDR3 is TGTGCCAGCAGCCCAGGGACAGTCGCCACTGAAGCTTTCTTT. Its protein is CASSPGTVATEAFF.

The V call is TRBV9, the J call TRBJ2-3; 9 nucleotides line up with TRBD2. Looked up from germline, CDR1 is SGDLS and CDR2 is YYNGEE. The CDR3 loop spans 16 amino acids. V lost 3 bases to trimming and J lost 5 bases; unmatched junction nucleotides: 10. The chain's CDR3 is CASSGKASGTVDTQYF. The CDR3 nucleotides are TGTGCCAGCAGCGGGAAGGCTAGCGGGACAGTAGATACGCAGTATTTT. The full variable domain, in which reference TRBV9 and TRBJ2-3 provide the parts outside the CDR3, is DSGVTQTPKHLITATGQRVTLRCSPRSGDLSVYWYQQSLDQGLQFLIQYYNGEERAKGNILERFSAQQFPDLHSELNLSSLELGDSALYFCASSGKASGTVDTQYFGPGTRLTVL.

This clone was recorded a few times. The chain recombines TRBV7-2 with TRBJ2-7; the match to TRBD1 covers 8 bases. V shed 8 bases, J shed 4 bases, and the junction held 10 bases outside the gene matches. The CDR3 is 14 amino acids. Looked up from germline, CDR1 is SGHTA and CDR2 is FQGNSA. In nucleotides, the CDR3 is TGTGCCAGCTTGCGAGACAGGGGCCAATACGAGCAGTACTTC. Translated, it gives CASLRDRGQYEQYF.

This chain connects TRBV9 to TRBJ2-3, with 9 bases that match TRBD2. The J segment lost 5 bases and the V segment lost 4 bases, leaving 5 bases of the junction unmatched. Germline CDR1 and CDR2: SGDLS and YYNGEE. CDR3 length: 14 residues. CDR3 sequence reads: CASSLTLAGDTQYF. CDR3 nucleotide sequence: TGTGCCAGCAGCTTAACACTAGCGGGAGATACGCAGTATTTT.

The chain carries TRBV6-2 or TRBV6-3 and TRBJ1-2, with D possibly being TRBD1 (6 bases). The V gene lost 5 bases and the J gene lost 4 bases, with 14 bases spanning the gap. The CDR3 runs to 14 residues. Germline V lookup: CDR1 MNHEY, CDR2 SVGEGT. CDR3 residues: CASSRTGYPYGYTF. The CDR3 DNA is TGTGCCAGCAGTCGAACAGGGTACCCCTATGGCTACACCTTC.

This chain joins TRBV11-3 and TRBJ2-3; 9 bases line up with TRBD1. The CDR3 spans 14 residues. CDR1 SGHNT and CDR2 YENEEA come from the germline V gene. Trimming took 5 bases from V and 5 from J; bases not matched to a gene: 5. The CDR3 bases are TGTGCCAGCAGCACAAGGGACAGGGAAGATACGCAGTATTTT. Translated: CASSTRDREDTQYF.

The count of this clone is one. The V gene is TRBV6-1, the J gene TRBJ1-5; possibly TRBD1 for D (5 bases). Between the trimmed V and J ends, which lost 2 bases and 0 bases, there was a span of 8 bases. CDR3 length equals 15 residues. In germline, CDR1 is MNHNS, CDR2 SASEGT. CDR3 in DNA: TGTGCCAGCAGTGAATTTGGACATAGCAATCAGCCCCAGCATTTT. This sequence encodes CASSEFGHSNQPQHF.

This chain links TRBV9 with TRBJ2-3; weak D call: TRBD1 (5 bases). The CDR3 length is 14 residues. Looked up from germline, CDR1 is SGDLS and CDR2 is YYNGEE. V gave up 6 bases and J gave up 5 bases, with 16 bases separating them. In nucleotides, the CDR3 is TGTGCCAGCACCCCAGCTAGGGGTGGAGATACGCAGTATTTT. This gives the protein CASTPARGGDTQYF.

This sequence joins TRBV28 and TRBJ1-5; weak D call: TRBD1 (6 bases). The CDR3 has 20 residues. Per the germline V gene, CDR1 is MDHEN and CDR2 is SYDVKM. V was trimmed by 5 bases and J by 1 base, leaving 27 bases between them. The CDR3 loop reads CASSENRWATWDTSNQPQHF. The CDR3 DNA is TGTGCCAGCAGTGAGAACAGGTGGGCCACTTGGGACACCAGCAATCAGCCCCAGCATTTT.